The clone carrying this T cell receptor (beta chain) came up a few times. What it binds is unknown. This record comes from a study of T cells in Graves' hyperthyroidism and ophthalmopathy. Patients showing uncontrolled infection, other autoimmune disease, pregnancy or lactation were ineligible. Amplification of TCR beta CDR3 regions used RNA as the template. The HTBI primer set served for first-round RT-PCR of the TCR CDR3. TCRdb re-called the multiplex PCR reads through MiXCR, storing one row per CDR3 protein. The sample lists 550,000 to 700,000 distinct CDR3 sequences, 40% to 55% seen once, with around a fifth in the top ten. Study-wide results and limits: Most thyroid clonotypes that were expanded above 0.001 also turned up in blood.

Germline assignment: CDR1 ENHRY and CDR2 SYGVKD. This CDR3 contains 11 residues. The V end was cut by 1 base, the J end by 5 bases, with 3 bases between. The V and J genes are TRBV10-3 and TRBJ2-7; D gene uncertain. This receptor was obtained from an adult woman with Graves' disease, either hyperthyroidism or ophthalmopathy (not recorded which). Sequences were obtained from peripheral blood or thyroid tissue (not recorded which). The CDR3 region has the DNA TGTGCCATCAGTGAGTATGACGAGCAGTACTTC. Amino acid sequence: CAISEYDEQYF.